The 15 T cell receptor beta chains below come from one sample, sequenced in a study of blood T cell repertoires in COVID-19. The table came from immunoSEQ multiplex PCR; TCRdb's copy has only in-frame clones and leaves some out. The sample shows roughly 220,000 clones, about nine tenths of them seen only once. The sequencing input was peripheral blood. The origin of the receptors is an elderly man with acute or convalescent COVID-19.

V is TRBV5-1 and J is TRBJ2-5; D perhaps matches TRBD2 (6 bases). V lost 2 bases to trimming and J lost 2 bases, with 13 bases between them. The CDR3 consists of 15 residues. Germline CDR1 is SGHRS and CDR2 is YFSETQ. CDR3 amino acids: CASSLSGAPQETQYF. CDR3 sequence (DNA): TGCGCCAGCAGCTTATCGGGAGCTCCACAAGAGACCCAGTACTTC.

In this sample, this clone turned up once. The V gene is TRBV28, the J gene TRBJ2-5, with TRBD1 matching 9 bases. Germline CDR1 and CDR2: MDHEN and SYDVKM. V lost 2 bases, J lost 2 bases, and 3 bases stayed unmatched. The length of the CDR3 is 15 residues. This chain's CDR3 is CASSLRTGAQETQYF. The CDR3 DNA follows: TGTGCCAGCAGTTTAAGGACAGGGGCGCAAGAGACCCAGTACTTC.

This sequence joins TRBV5-1 and TRBJ2-3, with 12 bases aligning to TRBD2. The germline CDR1 and CDR2 sequences are SGHRS and YFSETQ. Germline trimming cut 2 bases from V and 2 bases from J; bases unmatched to any gene: 3. The CDR3 loop spans 16 amino acids. The CDR3 DNA reads as TGCGCCAGCAGCTTAGGGACTAGCGGGCCCACAGATACGCAGTATTTT. It specifies CASSLGTSGPTDTQYF.

The chain recombines TRBV25-1 with TRBJ1-4; 9 bases match TRBD1. Germline loops: CDR1 MGHDK, CDR2 SYGVNS. The trim removed 4 bases at V and 4 bases at J, leaving 7 bases unmatched. This CDR3 comprises 16 residues. The DNA for the CDR3 is TGTGCCAGCAGTGCCCTTAGACAGGGGGGTAATGAAAAACTGTTTTTT. This encodes CASSALRQGGNEKLFF.

The genes are TRBV7-9 and TRBJ2-3, with 9 positions matching TRBD2. The ends lost 4 bases at V and 3 bases at J; junction bases unmatched: 11. Germline V gene lookup returns CDR1 SEHNR and CDR2 FQNEAQ (reference sequence). This CDR3 region has 17 residues. The CDR3 loop reads CASSSQGAGGSTDTQYF. The CDR3 DNA reads TGTGCCAGCAGCTCCCAGGGAGCGGGAGGTTCAACAGATACGCAGTATTTT.

The chain uses TRBV10-3 and TRBJ2-3; TRBD2 agrees at 13 bases. Germline V CDR1 and CDR2: ENHRY, SYGVKD. The CDR3 contains 18 residues. V dropped 3 bases and J dropped 5; count of bases not matched to a gene: 11. CDR3 sequence: CAISDPGLAGDVGDTQYF. Here the CDR3 DNA reads TGTGCCATCAGTGACCCTGGACTAGCGGGAGATGTAGGAGATACGCAGTATTTT.

The V call is TRBV5-6, the J call TRBJ1-6; possibly TRBD1 for D (5 bases). Per the germline V gene, CDR1 is SGHDT and CDR2 is YYEEEE. The V and J ends lost 5 bases and 10 bases respectively, with 19 bases between them. This CDR3 spans 15 amino acids. As DNA, the CDR3 is TGTGCCAGCAGTCAGGGAAGGTTACGGATCTCACCCCTCCACTTT. Translation gives CASSQGRLRISPLHF.

The gene calls are TRBV19 and TRBJ2-6; no clear D gene. The length of the CDR3 is 15 residues. V was pared by 4 bases and J by 0 bases, with 7 bases between. Germline CDR1 and CDR2: LNHDA and SQIVND (reference sequence). As DNA, the CDR3 is TGTGCCAGTAGTAGGTGGAGCTCTGGGGCCAACGTCCTGACTTTC. Its translation: CASSRWSSGANVLTF.

This chain connects TRBV10-3 to TRBJ1-6, with D tentatively TRBD1 (5 bases). The CDR3 length is 15 residues. Trimming took 6 bases from V and 6 from J, leaving 15 bases between them. Germline CDR1 is ENHRY and CDR2 is SYGVKD. In DNA, the CDR3 is TGTGCCATCAGGGACGGACCCAGGGTTAATTCACCCCTCCACTTT. Its translation: CAIRDGPRVNSPLHF.

The V and J genes are TRBV11-2 and TRBJ1-6; TRBD1 matches 7 bases. CDR3 length: 16 residues. Germline V CDR1 and CDR2: SGHAT, FQNNGV. V lost 5 bases, J lost 4 bases, and 8 bases stayed unmatched. The CDR3 here is CASSREGGWYNSPLHF. For the CDR3, the DNA is TGTGCCAGCAGCCGTGAAGGGGGCTGGTATAATTCACCCCTCCACTTT. The entire variable domain, with the rest obtained from reference TRBV11-2 and TRBJ1-6, is as follows: EAGVAQSPRYKIIEKRQSVAFWCNPISGHATLYWYQQILGQGPKLLIQFQNNGVVDDSQLPKDRFSAERLKGVDSTLKIQPAKLEDSAVYLCASSREGGWYNSPLHFGNGTRLTVT.

This chain connects TRBV30 to TRBJ1-5, with D perhaps matching TRBD1 (6 bases). This CDR3 region has 16 residues. V was pared by 1 base and J by 2 bases, with 15 bases between. Germline assignment: CDR1 GTSNPN and CDR2 SVGIG (reference sequence). CDR3 nucleotides: TGTGCCTGGAGTGAAGCAGGGGAAAGAGGCAATCAGCCCCAGCATTTT. Its protein is CAWSEAGERGNQPQHF.

This chain joins TRBV20-1 and TRBJ2-3, with a weak D call TRBD1 (6 bases). Germline CDR1 DFQATT, CDR2 SNEGSKA (reference sequence). The CDR3 has 11 residues. The ends were cut back, 4 bases at V and 4 bases at J, with 6 bases in the middle. The DNA of the CDR3 is TGCAGTGCTACAGGGGCAGATACGCAGTATTTT. This gives the protein CSATGADTQYF.

The V gene is TRBV7-2, the J gene TRBJ2-7, with 7 positions matching TRBD1. V trimming: 2 bases; J trimming: 3 bases; junction bases outside the gene matches: 4. Germline V gene lookup returns CDR1 SGHTA and CDR2 FQGNSA. CDR3 length: 14 residues. The CDR3, as DNA: TGTGCCAGCAGCTTACGACAGGGAAGCTACGAGCAGTACGTC. It codes for CASSLRQGSYEQYV.

The CDR3 coding sequence is TGTGCCAGCAGCTTAGCGCCTATTAACTATGGCTACACCTTC. Translation gives CASSLAPINYGYTF. J is TRBJ1-2 and V is TRBV7-9, with D unclear. Trimming took 0 bases from V and 1 from J, leaving 6 bases between them. From germline, CDR1 is SEHNR and CDR2 FQNEAQ (reference sequence). There are 14 residues in the CDR3.

V gene TRBV7-9 combines with J gene TRBJ2-1; 9 bases map to TRBD2. Germline loops: CDR1 SEHNR, CDR2 FQNEAQ (reference sequence). Germline trimming cut 4 bases from V and 1 base from J; bases unmatched to any gene: 11. CDR3 length: 18 residues. CDR3 sequence reads: CASSSGSGSLRSYNEQFF. The CDR3 bases are TGTGCCAGCAGCTCAGGTAGCGGGAGTTTAAGGTCCTACAATGAGCAGTTCTTC.